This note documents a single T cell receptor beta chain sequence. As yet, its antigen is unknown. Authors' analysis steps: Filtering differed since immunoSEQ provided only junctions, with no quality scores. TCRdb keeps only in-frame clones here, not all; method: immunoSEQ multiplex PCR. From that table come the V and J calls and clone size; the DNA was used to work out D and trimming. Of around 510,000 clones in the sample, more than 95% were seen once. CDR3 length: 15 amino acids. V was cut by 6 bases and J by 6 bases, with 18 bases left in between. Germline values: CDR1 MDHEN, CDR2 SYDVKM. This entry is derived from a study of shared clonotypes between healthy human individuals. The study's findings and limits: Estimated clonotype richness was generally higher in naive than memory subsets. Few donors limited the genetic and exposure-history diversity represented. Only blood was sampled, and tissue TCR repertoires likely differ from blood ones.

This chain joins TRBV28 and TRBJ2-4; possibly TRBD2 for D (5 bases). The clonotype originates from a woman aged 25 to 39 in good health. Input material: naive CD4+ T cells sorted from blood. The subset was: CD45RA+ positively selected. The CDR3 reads CASRHSNPEGNIQYF. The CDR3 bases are TGTGCCAGCAGGCACAGCAACCCCGAGGGAAACATTCAGTACTTC.